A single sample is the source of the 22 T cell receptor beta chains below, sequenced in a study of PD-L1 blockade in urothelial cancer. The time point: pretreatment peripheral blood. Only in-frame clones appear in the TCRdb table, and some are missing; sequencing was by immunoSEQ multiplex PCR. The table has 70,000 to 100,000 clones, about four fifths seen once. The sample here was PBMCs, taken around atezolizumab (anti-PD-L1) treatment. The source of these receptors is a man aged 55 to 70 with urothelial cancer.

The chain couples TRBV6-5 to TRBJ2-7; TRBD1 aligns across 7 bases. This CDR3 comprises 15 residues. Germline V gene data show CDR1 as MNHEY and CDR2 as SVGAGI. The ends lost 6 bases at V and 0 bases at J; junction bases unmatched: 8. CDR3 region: CASRPNRDSSYEQYF. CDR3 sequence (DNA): TGTGCCAGCAGACCTAACAGGGACAGCTCCTACGAGCAGTACTTC.

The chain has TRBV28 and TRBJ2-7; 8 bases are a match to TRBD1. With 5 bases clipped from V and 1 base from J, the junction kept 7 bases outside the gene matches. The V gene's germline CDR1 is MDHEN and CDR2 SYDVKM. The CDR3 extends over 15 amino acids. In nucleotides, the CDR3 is TGTGCCAGCAGTAGCAGGGGGCTCGGGTCCTACGAGCAGTACTTC. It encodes CASSSRGLGSYEQYF.

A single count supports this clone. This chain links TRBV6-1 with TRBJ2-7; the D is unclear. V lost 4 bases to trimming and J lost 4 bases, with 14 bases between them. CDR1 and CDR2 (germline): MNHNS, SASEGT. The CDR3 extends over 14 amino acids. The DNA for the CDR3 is TGTGCCAGCAGTGCCCTGACATTAATATACGAGCAGTACTTC. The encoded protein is CASSALTLIYEQYF.

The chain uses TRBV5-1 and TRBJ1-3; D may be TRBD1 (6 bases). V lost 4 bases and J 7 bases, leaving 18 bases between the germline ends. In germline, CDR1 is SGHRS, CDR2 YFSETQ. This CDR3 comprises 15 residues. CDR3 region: CASSPRGQLPNTIYF. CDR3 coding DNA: TGCGCCAGCAGCCCGCGCGGACAGCTACCGAACACCATATATTTT. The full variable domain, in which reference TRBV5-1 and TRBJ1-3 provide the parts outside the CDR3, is KAGVTQTPRYLIKTRGQQVTLSCSPISGHRSVSWYQQTPGQGLQFLFEYFSETQRNKGNFPGRFSGRQFSNSRSEMNVSTLELGDSALYLCASSPRGQLPNTIYFGEGSWLTVV.

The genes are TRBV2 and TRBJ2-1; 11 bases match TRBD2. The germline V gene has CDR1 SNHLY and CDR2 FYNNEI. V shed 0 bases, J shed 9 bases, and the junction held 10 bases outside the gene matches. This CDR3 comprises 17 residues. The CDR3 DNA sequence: TGTGCCAGCAGTGAAGCGCTTCTGACTAGCGGGACTACTGAGCAGTTCTTC. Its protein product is CASSEALLTSGTTEQFF.

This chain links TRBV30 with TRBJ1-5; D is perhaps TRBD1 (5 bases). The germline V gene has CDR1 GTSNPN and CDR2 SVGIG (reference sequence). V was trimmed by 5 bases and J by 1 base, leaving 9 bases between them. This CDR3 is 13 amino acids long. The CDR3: CAWGKGSNQPQHF. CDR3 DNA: TGTGCCTGGGGGAAGGGGAGCAATCAGCCCCAGCATTTT.

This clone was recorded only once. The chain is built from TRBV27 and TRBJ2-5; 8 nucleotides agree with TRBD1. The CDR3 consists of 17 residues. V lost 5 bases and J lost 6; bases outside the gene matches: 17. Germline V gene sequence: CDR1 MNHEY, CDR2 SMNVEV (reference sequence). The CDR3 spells CASSALGTQGAGKTQYF. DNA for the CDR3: TGTGCCAGCAGTGCACTAGGGACCCAGGGGGCGGGCAAGACCCAGTACTTC.

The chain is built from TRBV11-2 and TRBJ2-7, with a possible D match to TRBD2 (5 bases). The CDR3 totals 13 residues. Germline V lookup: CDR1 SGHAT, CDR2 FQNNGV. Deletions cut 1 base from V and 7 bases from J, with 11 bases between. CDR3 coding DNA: TGTGCCAGCAGCTTAGTTCCCCGAGGGGAGCAGTACTTC. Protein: CASSLVPRGEQYF.

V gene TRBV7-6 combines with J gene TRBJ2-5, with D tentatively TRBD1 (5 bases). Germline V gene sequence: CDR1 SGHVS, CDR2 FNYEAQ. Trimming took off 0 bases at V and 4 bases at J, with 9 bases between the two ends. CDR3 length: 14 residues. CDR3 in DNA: TGTGCCAGCAGCTTAGCAGGGGATGGAGAGACCCAGTACTTC. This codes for CASSLAGDGETQYF.

For the CDR3, the DNA is TGTGCCATCAGTGATGGGACACCTAGCAATCAGCCCCAGCATTTT. Residues: CAISDGTPSNQPQHF. The chain links TRBV10-3 to TRBJ1-5, with a weak D call TRBD1 (6 bases). Germline values: CDR1 ENHRY, CDR2 SYGVKD. CDR3 length equals 15 residues. Trimming removed 3 bases at V and 0 bases at J, with 9 bases between.

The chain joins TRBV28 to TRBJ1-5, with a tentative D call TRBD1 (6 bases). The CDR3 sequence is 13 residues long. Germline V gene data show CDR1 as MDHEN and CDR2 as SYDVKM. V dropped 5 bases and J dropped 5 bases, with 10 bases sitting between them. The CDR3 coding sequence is TGTGCCAGCAGTCGGGACAACTATCAGCCCCAGCATTTT. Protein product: CASSRDNYQPQHF.

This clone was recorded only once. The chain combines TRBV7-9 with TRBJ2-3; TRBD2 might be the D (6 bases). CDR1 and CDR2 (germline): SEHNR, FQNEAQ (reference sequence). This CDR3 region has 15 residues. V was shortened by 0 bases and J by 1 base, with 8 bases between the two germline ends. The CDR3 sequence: CASSLARGRTDTQYF. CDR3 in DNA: TGTGCCAGCAGCTTAGCGCGGGGACGCACAGATACGCAGTATTTT.

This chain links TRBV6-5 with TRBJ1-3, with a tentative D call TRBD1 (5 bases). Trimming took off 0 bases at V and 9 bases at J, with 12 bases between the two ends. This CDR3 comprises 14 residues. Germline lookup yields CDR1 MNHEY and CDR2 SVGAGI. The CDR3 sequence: CASSYSPGVGTIYF. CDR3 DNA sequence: TGTGCCAGCAGTTACTCACCGGGGGTCGGCACCATATATTTT.

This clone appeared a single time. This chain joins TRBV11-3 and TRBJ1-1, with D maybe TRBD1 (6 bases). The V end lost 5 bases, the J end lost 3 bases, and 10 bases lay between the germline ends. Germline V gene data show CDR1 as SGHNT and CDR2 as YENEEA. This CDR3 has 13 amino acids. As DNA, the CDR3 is TGTGCCAGCAGCCTGGACAGAGACACTGAAGCTTTCTTT. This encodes CASSLDRDTEAFF.

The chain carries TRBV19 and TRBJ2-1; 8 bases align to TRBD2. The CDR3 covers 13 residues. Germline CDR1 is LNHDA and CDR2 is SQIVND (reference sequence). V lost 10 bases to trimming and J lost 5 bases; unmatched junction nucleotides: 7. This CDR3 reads CATTWREDNEQFF. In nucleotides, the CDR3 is TGTGCCACCACGTGGCGGGAGGACAATGAGCAGTTCTTC.

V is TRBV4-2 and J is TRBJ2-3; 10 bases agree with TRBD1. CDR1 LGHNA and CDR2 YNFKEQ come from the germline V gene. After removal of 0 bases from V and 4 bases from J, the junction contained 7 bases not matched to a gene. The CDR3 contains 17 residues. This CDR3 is CASSQDGGDRGPDTQYF. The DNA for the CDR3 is TGTGCCAGCAGCCAAGACGGTGGGGACAGGGGCCCAGATACGCAGTATTTT.

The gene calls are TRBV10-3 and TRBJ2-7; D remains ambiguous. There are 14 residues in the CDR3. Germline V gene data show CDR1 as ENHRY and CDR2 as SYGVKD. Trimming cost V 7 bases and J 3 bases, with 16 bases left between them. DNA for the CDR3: TGTGCCATCATGATCACCGATAGAGTCTACGAGCAGTACTTC. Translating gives CAIMITDRVYEQYF.

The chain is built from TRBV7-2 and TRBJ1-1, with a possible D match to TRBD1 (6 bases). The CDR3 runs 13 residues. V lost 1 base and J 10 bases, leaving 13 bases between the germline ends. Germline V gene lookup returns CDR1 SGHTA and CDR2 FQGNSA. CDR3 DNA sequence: TGTGCCAGCAGCTTAGGGGGGGGCATAGGAGCTTTCTTT. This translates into CASSLGGGIGAFF.

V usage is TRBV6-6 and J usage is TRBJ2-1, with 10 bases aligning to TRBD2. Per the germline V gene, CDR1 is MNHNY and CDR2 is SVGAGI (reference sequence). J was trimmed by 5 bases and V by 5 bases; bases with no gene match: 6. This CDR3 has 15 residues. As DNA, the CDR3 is TGTGCCAGCAGTAGAGGGACTAGCGTGAACAATGAGCAGTTCTTC. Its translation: CASSRGTSVNNEQFF.

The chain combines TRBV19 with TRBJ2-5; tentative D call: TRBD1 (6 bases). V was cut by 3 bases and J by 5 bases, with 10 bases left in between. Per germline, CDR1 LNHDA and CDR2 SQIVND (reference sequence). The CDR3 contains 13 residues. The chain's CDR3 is CASSIRGFETQYF. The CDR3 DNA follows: TGTGCCAGTAGTATTAGGGGGTTTGAGACCCAGTACTTC.

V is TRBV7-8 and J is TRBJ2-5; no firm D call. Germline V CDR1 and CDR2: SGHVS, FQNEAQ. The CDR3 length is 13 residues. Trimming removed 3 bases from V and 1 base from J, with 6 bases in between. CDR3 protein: CASSFPGQETQYF. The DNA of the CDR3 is TGTGCCAGCAGCTTCCCCGGCCAAGAGACCCAGTACTTC.

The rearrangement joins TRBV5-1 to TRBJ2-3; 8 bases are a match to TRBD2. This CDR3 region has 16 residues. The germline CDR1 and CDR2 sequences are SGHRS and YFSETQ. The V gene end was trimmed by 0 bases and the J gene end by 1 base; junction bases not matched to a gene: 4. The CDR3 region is CASSLEGRGGTDTQYF. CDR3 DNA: TGCGCCAGCAGCTTGGAGGGGCGGGGGGGCACAGATACGCAGTATTTT.